This T cell receptor (beta chain) emerged from a study of blood T cells in healthy people across ages. Study results and limitations: Higher naive T cell percentage went strongly together with higher TCR beta diversity.

To note about this clonotype: Its antigen is not identified.

It was with a sample-barcoded 5' primer and a J-beta primer mix that a second PCR of roughly 7 to 12 cycles was run. A template-switch adaptor that had 12 random nucleotides put a tag on each cDNA molecule. TCRdb fed the 5' RACE reads into MiXCR, producing one record per CDR3 protein. The sample lists about 570,000 distinct CDR3 sequences; approximately 25% were seen once. This CDR3 is 14 amino acids long. The V end was cut by 1 base, the J end by 4 bases, with 10 bases between. Germline CDR1 reads LGHNA; CDR2 reads YSLEER. Source material: blood. The chain uses TRBV4-3 and TRBJ1-2; tentative D call: TRBD1 (5 bases). This sequence originates from a woman in her seventies in good health. The CDR3 spells CASSQAYGGYGYTF. Here the CDR3 DNA reads TGCGCCAGCAGCCAAGCATATGGGGGCTATGGCTACACCTTC.